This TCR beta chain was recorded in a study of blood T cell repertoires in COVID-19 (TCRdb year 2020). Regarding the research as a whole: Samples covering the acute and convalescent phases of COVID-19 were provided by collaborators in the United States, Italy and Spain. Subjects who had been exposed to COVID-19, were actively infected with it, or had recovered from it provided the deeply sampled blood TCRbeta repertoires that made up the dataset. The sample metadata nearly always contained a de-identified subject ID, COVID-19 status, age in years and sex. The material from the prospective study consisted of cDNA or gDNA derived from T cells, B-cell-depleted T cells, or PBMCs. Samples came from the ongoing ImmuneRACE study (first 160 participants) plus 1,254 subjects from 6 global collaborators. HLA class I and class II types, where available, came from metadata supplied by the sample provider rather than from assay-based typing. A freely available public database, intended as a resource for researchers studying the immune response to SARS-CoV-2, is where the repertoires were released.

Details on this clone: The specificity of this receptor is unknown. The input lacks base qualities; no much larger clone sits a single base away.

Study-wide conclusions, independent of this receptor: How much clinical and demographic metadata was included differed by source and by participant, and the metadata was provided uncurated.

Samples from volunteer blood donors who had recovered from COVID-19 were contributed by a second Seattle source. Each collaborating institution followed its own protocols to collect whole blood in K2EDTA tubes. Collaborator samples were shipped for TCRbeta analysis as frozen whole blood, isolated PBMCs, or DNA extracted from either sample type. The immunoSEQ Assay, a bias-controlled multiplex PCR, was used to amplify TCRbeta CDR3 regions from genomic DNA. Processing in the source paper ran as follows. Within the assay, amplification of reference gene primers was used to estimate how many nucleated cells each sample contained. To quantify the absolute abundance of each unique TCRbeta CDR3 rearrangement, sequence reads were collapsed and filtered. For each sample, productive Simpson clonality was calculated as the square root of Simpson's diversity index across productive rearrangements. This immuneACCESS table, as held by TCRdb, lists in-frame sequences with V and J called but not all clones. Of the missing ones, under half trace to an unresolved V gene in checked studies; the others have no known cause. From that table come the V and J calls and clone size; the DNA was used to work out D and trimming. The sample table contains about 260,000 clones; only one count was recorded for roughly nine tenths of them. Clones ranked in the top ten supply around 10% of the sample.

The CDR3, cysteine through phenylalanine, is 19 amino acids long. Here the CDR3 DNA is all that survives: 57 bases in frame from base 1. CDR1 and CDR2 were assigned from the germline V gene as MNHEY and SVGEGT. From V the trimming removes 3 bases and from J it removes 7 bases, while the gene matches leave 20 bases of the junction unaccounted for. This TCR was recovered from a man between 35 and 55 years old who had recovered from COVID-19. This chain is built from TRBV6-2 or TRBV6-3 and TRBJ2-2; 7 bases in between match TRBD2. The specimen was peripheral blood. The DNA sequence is TGTGCCAGCAGTTATCGGGGGGTCGCCCGACTAGCCGGTGTCGGGGAGCTGTTTTTT. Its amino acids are CASSYRGVARLAGVGELFF.